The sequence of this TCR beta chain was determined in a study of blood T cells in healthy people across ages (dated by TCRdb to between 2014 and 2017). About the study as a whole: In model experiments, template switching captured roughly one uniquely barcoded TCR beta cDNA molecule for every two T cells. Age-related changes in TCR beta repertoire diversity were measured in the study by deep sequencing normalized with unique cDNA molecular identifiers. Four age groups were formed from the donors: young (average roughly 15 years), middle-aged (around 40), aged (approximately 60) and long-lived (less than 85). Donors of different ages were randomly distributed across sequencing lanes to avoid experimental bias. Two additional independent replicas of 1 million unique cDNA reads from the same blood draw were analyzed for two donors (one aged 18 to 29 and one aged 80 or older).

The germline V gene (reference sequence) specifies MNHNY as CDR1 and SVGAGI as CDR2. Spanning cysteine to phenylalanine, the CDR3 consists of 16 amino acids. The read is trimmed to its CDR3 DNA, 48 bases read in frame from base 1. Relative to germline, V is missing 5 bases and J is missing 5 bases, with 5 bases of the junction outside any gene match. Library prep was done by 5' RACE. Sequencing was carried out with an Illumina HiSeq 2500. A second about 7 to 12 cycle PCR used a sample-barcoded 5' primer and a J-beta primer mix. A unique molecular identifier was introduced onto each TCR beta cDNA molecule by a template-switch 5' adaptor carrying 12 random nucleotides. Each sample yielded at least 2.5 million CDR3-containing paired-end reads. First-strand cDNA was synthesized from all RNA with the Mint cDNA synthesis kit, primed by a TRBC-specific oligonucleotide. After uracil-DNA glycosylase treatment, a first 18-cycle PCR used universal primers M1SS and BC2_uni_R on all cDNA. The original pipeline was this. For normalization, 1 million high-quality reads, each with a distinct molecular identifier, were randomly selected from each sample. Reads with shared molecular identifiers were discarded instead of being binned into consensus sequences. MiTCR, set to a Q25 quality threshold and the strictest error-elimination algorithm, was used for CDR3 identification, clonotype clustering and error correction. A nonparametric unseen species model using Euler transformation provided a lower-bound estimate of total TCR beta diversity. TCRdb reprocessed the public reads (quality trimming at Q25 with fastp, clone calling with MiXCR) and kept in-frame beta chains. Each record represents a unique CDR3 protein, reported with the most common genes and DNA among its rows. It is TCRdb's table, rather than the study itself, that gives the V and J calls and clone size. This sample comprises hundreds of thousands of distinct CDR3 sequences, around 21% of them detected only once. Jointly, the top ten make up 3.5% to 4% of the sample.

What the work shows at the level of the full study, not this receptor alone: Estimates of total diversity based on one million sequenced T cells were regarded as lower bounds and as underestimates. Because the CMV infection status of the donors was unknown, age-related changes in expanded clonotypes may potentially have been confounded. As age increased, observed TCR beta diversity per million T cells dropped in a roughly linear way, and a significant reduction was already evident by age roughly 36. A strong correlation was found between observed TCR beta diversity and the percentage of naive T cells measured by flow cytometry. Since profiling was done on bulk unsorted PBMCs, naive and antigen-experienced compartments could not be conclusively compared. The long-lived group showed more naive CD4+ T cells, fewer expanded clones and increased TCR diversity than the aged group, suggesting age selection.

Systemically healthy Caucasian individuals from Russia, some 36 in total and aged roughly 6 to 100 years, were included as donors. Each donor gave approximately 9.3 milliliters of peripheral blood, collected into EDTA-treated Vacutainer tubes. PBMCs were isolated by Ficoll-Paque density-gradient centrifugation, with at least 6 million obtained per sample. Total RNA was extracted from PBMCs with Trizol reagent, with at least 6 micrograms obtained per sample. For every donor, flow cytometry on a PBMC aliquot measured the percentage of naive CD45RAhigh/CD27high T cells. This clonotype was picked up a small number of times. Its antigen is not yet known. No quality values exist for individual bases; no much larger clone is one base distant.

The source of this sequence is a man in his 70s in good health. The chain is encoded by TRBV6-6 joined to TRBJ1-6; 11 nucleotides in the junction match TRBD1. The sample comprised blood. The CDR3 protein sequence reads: CASSNRDRGDNSPLHF. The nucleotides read TGTGCCAGCAGTAACCGGGACAGGGGGGATAATTCACCCCTCCACTTT.